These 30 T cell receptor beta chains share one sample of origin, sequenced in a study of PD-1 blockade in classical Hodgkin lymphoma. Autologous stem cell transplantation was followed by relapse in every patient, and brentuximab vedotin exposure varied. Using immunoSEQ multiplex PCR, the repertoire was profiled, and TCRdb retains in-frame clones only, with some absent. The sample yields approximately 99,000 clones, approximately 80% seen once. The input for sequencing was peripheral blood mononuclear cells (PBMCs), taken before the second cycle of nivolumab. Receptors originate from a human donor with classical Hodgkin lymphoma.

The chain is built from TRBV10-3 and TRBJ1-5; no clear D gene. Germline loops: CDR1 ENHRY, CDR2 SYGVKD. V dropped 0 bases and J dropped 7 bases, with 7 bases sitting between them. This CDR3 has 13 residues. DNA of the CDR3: TGTGCCATCAGTGAGTCAGGGAGCCAGCCCCAGCATTTT. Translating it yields CAISESGSQPQHF.

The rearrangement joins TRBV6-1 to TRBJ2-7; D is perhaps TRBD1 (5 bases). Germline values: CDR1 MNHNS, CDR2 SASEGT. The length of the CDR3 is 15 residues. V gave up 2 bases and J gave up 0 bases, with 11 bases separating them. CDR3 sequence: CASSEHQGGSYEQYF. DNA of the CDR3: TGTGCCAGCAGTGAACATCAGGGTGGCTCCTACGAGCAGTACTTC.

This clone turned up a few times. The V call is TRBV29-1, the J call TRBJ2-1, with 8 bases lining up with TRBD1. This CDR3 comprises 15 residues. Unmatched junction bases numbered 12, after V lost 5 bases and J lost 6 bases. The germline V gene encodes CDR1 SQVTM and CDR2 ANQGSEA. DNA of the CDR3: TGCAGCGTTTTGGAACCCAGGGGGCTTTTCAATGAGCAGTTCTTC. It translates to CSVLEPRGLFNEQFF.

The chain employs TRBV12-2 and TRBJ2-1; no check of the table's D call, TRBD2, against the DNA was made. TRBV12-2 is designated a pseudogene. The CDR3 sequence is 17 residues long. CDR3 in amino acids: CASRLHPLAGIYNEQFF. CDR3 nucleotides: TGTGCAAGTCGCTTACACCCACTAGCGGGGATCTACAATGAGCAGTTCTTC.

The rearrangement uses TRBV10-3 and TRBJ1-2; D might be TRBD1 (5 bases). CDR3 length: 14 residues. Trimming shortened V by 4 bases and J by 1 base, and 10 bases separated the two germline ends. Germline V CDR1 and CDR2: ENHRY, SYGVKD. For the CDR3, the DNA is TGTGCCATCAGTGGGTCAGGGTATAACTATGGCTACACCTTC. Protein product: CAISGSGYNYGYTF.

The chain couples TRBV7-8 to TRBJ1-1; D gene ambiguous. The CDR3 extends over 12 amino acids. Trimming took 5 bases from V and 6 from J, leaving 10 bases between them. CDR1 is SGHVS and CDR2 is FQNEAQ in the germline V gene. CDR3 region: CASSKPGSEAFF. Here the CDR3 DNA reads TGTGCCAGCAGCAAACCGGGATCTGAAGCTTTCTTT.

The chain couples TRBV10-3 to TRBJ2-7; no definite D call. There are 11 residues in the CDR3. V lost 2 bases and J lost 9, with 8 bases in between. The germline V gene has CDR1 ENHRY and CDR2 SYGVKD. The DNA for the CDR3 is TGTGCCATCAGTGAGCTTAATGGGCAGTACTTC. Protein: CAISELNGQYF.

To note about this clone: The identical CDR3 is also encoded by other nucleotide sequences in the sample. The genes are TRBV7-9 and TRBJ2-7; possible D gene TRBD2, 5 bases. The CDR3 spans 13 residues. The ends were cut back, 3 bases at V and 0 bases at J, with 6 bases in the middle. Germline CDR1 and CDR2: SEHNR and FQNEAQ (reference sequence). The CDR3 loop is CASSLDSSYEQYF. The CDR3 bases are TGTGCCAGCAGCTTGGACTCCTCCTACGAGCAGTACTTC.

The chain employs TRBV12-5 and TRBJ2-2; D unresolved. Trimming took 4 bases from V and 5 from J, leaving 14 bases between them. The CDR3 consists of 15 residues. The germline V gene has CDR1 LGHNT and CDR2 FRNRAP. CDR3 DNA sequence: TGTGCTAGTGGTTACGGTGGGGTTGGGACCGGGGAGCTGTTTTTT. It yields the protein CASGYGGVGTGELFF.

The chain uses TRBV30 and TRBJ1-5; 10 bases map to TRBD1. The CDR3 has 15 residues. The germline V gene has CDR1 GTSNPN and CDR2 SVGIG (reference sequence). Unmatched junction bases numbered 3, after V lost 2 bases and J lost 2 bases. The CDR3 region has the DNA TGTGCCTGGAGTTACGGGACAGGGGGCAATCAGCCCCAGCATTTT. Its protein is CAWSYGTGGNQPQHF. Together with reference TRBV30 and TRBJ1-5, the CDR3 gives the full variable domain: SQTIHQWPATLVQPVGSPLSLECTVEGTSNPNLYWYRQAAGRGLQLLFYSVGIGQISSEVPQNLSASRPQDRQFILSSKKLLLSDSGFYLCAWSYGTGGNQPQHFGDGTRLSIL.

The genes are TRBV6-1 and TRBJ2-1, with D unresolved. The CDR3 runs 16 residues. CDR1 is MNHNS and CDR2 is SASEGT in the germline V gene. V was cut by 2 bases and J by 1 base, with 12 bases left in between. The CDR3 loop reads CASSELPPGSYNEQFF. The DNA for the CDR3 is TGTGCCAGCAGTGAACTCCCCCCCGGGTCCTACAATGAGCAGTTCTTC.

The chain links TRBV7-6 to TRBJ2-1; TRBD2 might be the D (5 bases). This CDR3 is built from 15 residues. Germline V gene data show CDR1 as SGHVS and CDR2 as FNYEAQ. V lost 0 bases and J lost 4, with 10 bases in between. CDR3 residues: CASSLAGVFYNEQFF. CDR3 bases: TGTGCCAGCAGCTTAGCCGGGGTCTTTTACAATGAGCAGTTCTTC. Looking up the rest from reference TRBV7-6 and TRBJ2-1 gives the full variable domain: GAGVSQSPRYKVTKRGQDVALRCDPISGHVSLYWYRQALGQGPEFLTYFNYEAQQDKSGLPNDRFSAERPEGSISTLTIQRTEQRDSAMYRCASSLAGVFYNEQFFGPGTRLTVL.

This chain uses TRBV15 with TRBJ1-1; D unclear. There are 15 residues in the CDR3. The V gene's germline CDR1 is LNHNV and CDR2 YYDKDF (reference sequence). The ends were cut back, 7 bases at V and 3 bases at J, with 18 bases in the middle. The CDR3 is CATTRPGRVDTEAFF. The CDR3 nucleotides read TGTGCCACCACCCGCCCCGGACGGGTAGACACTGAAGCTTTCTTT. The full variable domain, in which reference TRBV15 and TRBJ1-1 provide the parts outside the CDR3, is DAMVIQNPRYQVTQFGKPVTLSCSQTLNHNVMYWYQQKSSQAPKLLFHYYDKDFNNEADTPDNFQSRRPNTSFCFLDIRSPGLGDTAMYLCATTRPGRVDTEAFFGQGTRLTVV.

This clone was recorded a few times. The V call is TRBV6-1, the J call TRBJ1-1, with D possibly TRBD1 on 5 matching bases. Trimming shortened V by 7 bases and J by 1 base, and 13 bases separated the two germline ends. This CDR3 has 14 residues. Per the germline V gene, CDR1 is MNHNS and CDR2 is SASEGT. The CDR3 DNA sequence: TGTGCCAGCACCGCTCCGGGACGGAACACTGAAGCTTTCTTT. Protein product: CASTAPGRNTEAFF.

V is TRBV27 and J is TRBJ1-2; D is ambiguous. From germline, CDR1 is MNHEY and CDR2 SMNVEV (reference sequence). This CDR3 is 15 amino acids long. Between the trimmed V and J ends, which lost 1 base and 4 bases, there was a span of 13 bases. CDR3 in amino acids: CASSLLPRGGYGYTF. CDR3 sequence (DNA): TGTGCCAGCAGTTTATTACCCCGAGGAGGCTATGGCTACACCTTC.

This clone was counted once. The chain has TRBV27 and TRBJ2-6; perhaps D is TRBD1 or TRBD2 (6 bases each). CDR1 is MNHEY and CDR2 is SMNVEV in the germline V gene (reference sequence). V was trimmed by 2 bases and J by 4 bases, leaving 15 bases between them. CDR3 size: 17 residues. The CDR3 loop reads CASSLERGAGGANVLTF. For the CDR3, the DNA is TGTGCCAGCAGTTTAGAAAGGGGGGCTGGGGGGGCCAACGTCCTGACTTTC.

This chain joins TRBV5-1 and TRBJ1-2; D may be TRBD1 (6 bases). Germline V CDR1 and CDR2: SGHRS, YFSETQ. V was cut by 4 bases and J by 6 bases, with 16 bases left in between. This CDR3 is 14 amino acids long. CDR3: CASSGGQRGDGYTF. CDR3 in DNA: TGCGCCAGCAGCGGGGGGCAGAGAGGGGATGGCTACACCTTC.

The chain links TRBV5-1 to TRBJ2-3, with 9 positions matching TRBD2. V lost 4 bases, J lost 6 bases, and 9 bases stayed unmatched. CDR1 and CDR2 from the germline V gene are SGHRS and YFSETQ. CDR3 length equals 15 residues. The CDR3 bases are TGCGCCAGCAGCGTCCTGACTAGCGGCGCCGATACGCAGTATTTT. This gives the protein CASSVLTSGADTQYF.

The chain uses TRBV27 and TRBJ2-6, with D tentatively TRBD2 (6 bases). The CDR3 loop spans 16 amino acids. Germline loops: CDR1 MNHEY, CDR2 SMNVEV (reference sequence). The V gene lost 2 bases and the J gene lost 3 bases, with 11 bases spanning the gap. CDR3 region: CASSLLSGVGANVLTF. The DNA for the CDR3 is TGTGCCAGCAGTTTACTTTCGGGGGTTGGGGCCAACGTCCTGACTTTC.

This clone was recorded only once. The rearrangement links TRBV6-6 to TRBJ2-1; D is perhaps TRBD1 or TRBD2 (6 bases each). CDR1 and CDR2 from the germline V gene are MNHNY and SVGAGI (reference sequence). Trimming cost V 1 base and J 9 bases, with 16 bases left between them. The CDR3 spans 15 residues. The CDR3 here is CASSYLGGALGEQFF. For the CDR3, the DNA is TGTGCCAGCAGTTACTTGGGGGGCGCATTGGGTGAGCAGTTCTTC.

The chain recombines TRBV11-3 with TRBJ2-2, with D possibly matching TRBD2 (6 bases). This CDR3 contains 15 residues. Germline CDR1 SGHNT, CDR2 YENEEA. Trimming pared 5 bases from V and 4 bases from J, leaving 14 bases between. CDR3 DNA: TGTGCCAGCAGCCATCGGGGGAGTCTCACCGGGGAGCTGTTTTTT. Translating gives CASSHRGSLTGELFF.

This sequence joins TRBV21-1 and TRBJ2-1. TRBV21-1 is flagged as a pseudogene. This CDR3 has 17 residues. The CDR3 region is CASSKRHRGLLPNEQFF. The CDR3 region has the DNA TGTGCCAGCAGCAAACGGCACCGGGGCCTACTACCCAATGAGCAGTTCTTC.

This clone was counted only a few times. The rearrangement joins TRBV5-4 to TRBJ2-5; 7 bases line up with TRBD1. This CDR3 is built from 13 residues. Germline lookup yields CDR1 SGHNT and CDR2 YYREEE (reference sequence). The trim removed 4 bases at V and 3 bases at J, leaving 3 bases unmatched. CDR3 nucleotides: TGTGCCAGCAGCAACGACAGGGAAGAGACCCAGTACTTC. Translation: CASSNDREETQYF.

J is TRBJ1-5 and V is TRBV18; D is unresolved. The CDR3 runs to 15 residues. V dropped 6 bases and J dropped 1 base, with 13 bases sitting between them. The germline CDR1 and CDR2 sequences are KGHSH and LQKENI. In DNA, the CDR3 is TGTGCCAGCTCCTTCCGTGGATTGAGCAATCAGCCCCAGCATTTT. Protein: CASSFRGLSNQPQHF.

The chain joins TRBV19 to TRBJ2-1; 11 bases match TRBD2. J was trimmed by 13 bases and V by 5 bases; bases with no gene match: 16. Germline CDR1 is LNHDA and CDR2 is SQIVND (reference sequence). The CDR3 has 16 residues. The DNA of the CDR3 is TGTGCCAGTAGTCCCTCCGGGGGTAGCGGGAGGGCCTTTCAGTTCTTC. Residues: CASSPSGGSGRAFQFF.

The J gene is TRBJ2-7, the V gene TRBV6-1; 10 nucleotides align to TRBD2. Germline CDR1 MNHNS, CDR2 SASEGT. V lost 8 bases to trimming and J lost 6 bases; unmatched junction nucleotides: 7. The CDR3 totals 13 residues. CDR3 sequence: CASGGTSVSEQYF. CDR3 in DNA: TGTGCCAGCGGGGGGACTAGCGTGAGCGAGCAGTACTTC.

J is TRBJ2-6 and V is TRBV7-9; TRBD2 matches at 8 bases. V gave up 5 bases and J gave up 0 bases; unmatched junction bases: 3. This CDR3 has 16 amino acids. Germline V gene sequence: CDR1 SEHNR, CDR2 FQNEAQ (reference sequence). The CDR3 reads CASSPGGGSGANVLTF. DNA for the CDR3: TGTGCCAGCAGCCCCGGGGGGGGCTCTGGGGCCAACGTCCTGACTTTC.

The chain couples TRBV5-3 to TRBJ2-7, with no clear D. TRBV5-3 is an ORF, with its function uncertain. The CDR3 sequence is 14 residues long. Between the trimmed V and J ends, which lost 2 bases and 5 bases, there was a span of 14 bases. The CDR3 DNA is TGTGCCAGAAGCTTAACCCACGCCTGGGACGAGCAGTACTTC. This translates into CARSLTHAWDEQYF.

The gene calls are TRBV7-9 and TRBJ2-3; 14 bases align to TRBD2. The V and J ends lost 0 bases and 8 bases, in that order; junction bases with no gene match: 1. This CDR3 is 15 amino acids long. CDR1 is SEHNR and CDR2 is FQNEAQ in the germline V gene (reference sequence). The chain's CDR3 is CASSLAGTSGGTQYF. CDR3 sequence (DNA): TGTGCCAGCAGCTTAGCGGGGACTAGCGGGGGTACGCAGTATTTT.

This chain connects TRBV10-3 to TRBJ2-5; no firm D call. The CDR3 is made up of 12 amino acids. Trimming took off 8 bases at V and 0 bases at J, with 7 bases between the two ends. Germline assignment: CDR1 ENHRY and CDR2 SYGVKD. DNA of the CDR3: TGTGCCATCGCAGAGTACCAAGAGACCCAGTACTTC. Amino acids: CAIAEYQETQYF.